The clone carrying this TCR beta chain has ten or more counts. Its matching antigen is unknown. This specimen comes from a study of T cells after posttransplantation cyclophosphamide. Study-wide findings and caveats: Tissue-infiltrating T cells from skin or gut overlapped little with blood T cells.

The CDR3 runs to 16 residues. Germline CDR1 reads MNHNY; CDR2 reads SVGAGI (reference sequence). Trimming took 5 bases from V and 5 from J; bases not matched to a gene: 9. Produced via immunoSEQ multiplex PCR; TCRdb's table is partial and in-frame only. The sample yields fewer than 40,000 clones, without any singletons. This related bone marrow graft donor gave peripheral blood on the day of marrow donation. The source is a woman aged 50 to 60 in good health and a related stem cell transplant donor. The chain combines TRBV6-6 with TRBJ2-3, with 11 bases fitting TRBD2. Sequenced: PBMCs. CDR3 coding DNA: TGTGCCAGCAGTACCCCACTAGCGGGGGCGGAAGATACGCAGTATTTT. It translates to CASSTPLAGAEDTQYF.